The text below deals with one T cell receptor beta chain. Authors' methods: Amplification with reference gene primers provided the estimates of nucleated cell counts. The table came from immunoSEQ multiplex PCR; TCRdb's copy has only in-frame clones and leaves some out. V and J calls and clone size are copied from that table; D and trimming were computed from the DNA. The table records around 250,000 clones, 86% of them present only once. V was pared by 6 bases and J by 3 bases, with 4 bases of the junction left unmatched. The CDR3 has 13 residues. The germline CDR1 and CDR2 sequences are MNHEY and SMNVEV (reference sequence). This entry comes from a study of blood T cell repertoires in COVID-19. Study-level information: Both acute and convalescent COVID-19 samples were obtained from the United States, Italy and Spain. PBMCs, B-cell-depleted T cells, or T cells were the source of the cDNA or gDNA that made up the material.

Sequenced: peripheral blood. This receptor was identified in a man younger than 30 with active or convalescent COVID-19. The genes are TRBV27 and TRBJ2-7; 8 bases are a match to TRBD1. The CDR3 nucleotides read TGTGCCAGCAGCATAACAGGGGGCTACGAGCAGTACTTC. Residues: CASSITGGYEQYF.